Following are 31 T cell receptor beta chains from one sample sequenced in a study of T cell clonality in common variable immunodeficiency. TCRdb's table, derived via immunoSEQ multiplex PCR, lists solely in-frame clones and lacks some. This set yields under 50,000 clones and no singletons; the top ten hold approximately 2%. The material sequenced was peripheral blood mononuclear cells. Source of these receptors: a person aged 18 to 70 in good health.

This clone was detected many times. The sequenced fragment ends 3 residues before the CDR3 boundary, so the rest is inferred from the germline J gene. This sequence joins TRBV30 and TRBJ2-2; 9 bases map to TRBD1. Trimming at V came to 5 bases and at J to 4 bases, leaving 8 bases not matched to a gene. This CDR3 has 15 amino acids. Germline-derived CDR1 and CDR2 are GTSNPN and SVGIG (reference sequence). The CDR3 bases that were read are TGTGCCTGGGGGGGACAGGGAGGCATCACCGGGGAG. Encoded protein: CAWGGQGGITGE. The CDR3, in full, reads CAWGGQGGITGELFF.

The table lists this clone with many counts. The sequenced fragment ends 3 residues before the CDR3 boundary, so the rest is inferred from the germline J gene. The chain employs TRBV5-1 and TRBJ2-3; D may be TRBD1 (5 bases). Germline loops: CDR1 SGHRS, CDR2 YFSETQ. Trimming removed 0 bases from V and 0 bases from J, with 5 bases in between. This CDR3 spans 14 amino acids. CDR3 loop: CASSLAGSTDTQYF. CDR3 DNA (partial): TGCGCCAGCAGCTTGGCAGGGAGCACAGATACG.

This clone has more than one count but fewer than ten. The sequenced part of the CDR3 DNA is TGTGCCAGCAGTGACTGGACAGGGTATACGGATACC. This codes for CASSDWTGYTDT. The CDR3 reads in full as CASSDWTGYTDTYTF. This chain connects TRBV6-1 to TRBJ1-2, with 8 bases lining up with TRBD1. The CDR3 end is not reached by the read, which stops 3 residues before it; the germline J gene fills it in. The CDR3 is 15 residues long. Per the germline V gene, CDR1 is MNHNS and CDR2 is SASEGT.

This clone was seen repeatedly, ten times or more. Sequencing ends 3 residues short of the CDR3 end; the germline J gene provides the rest. The J gene is TRBJ1-5, the V gene TRBV19, with 8 bases aligning to TRBD1. This CDR3 contains 15 residues. Germline CDR1 reads LNHDA; CDR2 reads SQIVND (reference sequence). V dropped 6 bases and J dropped 3; count of bases not matched to a gene: 7. The CDR3 DNA, read in part, is TGTGCCAGTAGCGGTACAGGGGGAATCAATCAGCCC. This encodes CASSGTGGINQP. The full CDR3 reads CASSGTGGINQPQHF.

Many counts were recorded for this clone. The read finishes 3 residues shy of the CDR3 end, and the germline J gene is used to complete it. The chain uses TRBV5-1 and TRBJ1-1; D possibly corresponds to TRBD1 (5 bases). Germline CDR1 and CDR2: SGHRS and YFSETQ. CDR3 length equals 21 residues. V was shortened by 3 bases and J by 0 bases, with 30 bases between the two germline ends. The sequenced CDR3 bases are TGCGCCAGCAGCTCCAGAAGGGGCGAAAAATCCAAAGTCCCTATGAACACTGAA. Amino acid sequence: CASSSRRGEKSKVPMNTE. The entire CDR3 is CASSSRRGEKSKVPMNTEAFF.

Points on this clone: Mismatch with germline at one junction end may stem from a read error. CDR3 DNA, as far as it was read: TGTGCCAGCAGCTTACAGGGGGATACAGCTACG. Amino acid sequence: CASSLQGDTAT. The whole CDR3 is CASSLQGDTATQYF. V is TRBV5-6 and J is TRBJ2-3; 8 bases are a match to TRBD1. The CDR3 is cut off 3 residues early in the read; its end comes from the germline J gene. The CDR3 contains 14 residues. Per germline, CDR1 SGHDT and CDR2 YYEEEE.

This clone was observed many times. The CDR3 end lies 3 residues beyond the end of the read and is filled in from the germline J gene. The genes are TRBV30 and TRBJ1-2; 7 bases are a match to TRBD1. Per germline, CDR1 GTSNPN and CDR2 SVGIG (reference sequence). J was trimmed by 1 base and V by 3 bases; bases with no gene match: 2. CDR3 length equals 13 residues. The covered CDR3 bases are TGTGCCTGGAGACAGGGGAATAACTATGGC. As protein: CAWRQGNNYG. From start to end, the CDR3 is CAWRQGNNYGYTF.

This clone has just a few counts. The read terminates 3 residues ahead of where the CDR3 ends, so the germline J gene completes it. The J gene is TRBJ2-3, the V gene TRBV6-1, with 7 bases lining up with TRBD2. V shed 4 bases and J 2 bases; nucleotides not matched to a gene: 9. Germline CDR1 MNHNS, CDR2 SASEGT. CDR3 length: 16 residues. The CDR3 bases that were read are TGTGCCAGCAGTGTTTGGTCTAGCGGAGTCACAGATACG. This gives the protein CASSVWSSGVTDT. The whole CDR3 protein is CASSVWSSGVTDTQYF.

Ten or more counts support this clone. The CDR3 end lies 3 residues beyond the end of the read and is filled in from the germline J gene. This chain connects TRBV7-9 to TRBJ2-1; TRBD2 agrees at 9 bases. J was trimmed by 6 bases and V by 5 bases; bases with no gene match: 8. Germline values: CDR1 SEHNR, CDR2 FQNEAQ (reference sequence). The CDR3 contains 15 residues. CDR3: CASSKLAGTLNEQFF. The covered CDR3 bases are TGTGCCAGCAGCAAGCTAGCGGGAACTCTCAATGAG.

This clone was found a few times. Read coverage stops 3 residues before the CDR3 terminus; the germline J gene supplies the remainder. This rearrangement joins TRBV20-1 to TRBJ1-1; D is possibly TRBD1 (5 bases). Germline V lookup: CDR1 DFQATT, CDR2 SNEGSKA (reference sequence). This CDR3 spans 15 amino acids. The V end was cut by 5 bases, the J end by 1 base, with 17 bases between. CDR3 DNA, as far as it was read: TGCAGTGCTCGGTCCCCGGGACTCGCGAACACTGAA. This encodes CSARSPGLANTE. The entire CDR3 sequence reads CSARSPGLANTEAFF.

This clone has at least ten counts. Read data end 3 residues before the CDR3 end; the end is taken from the germline J gene. The chain recombines TRBV7-9 with TRBJ1-4, with D maybe TRBD1 (6 bases). Trimming removed 3 bases from V and 7 bases from J, with 12 bases in between. Germline CDR1 SEHNR, CDR2 FQNEAQ (reference sequence). The CDR3 consists of 14 residues. The CDR3 loop reads CASSLGGPGEKLFF. The sequenced CDR3 bases are TGTGCCAGCAGCTTGGGGGGGCCAGGTGAAAAA.

This clone was seen at least ten times. The read ends 3 residues shy of where the CDR3 ends; the end is completed using the germline J gene. The chain recombines TRBV13 with TRBJ2-7, with 9 bases that match TRBD1. The J segment lost 2 bases and the V segment lost 5 bases, leaving 7 bases of the junction unmatched. The CDR3 runs to 15 residues. Germline CDR1 and CDR2: PRHDT and FYEKMQ (reference sequence). The CDR3 here is CASSLNGQGTYEQYF. The CDR3 DNA, read in part, is TGTGCCAGCAGCCTCAACGGACAGGGGACCTACGAG. Looking up the rest from reference TRBV13 and TRBJ2-7 gives the full variable domain: AAGVIQSPRHLIKEKRETATLKCYPIPRHDTVYWYQQGPGQDPQFLISFYEKMQSDKGSIPDRFSAQQFSDYHSELNMSSLELGDSALYFCASSLNGQGTYEQYFGPGTRLTVT.

This clone was counted at least ten times. The read terminates 3 residues before the CDR3 end, so the remaining end is supplied by the germline J gene. V usage is TRBV6-2 or TRBV6-3 and J usage is TRBJ2-5, with TRBD1 identical over 8 bases. Germline CDR1 MNHEY, CDR2 SVGEGT. V was pared by 0 bases and J by 4 bases, with 1 base of the junction left unmatched. The CDR3 has 14 amino acids. The part of the CDR3 DNA that was read is TGTGCCAGCAGTTACTCGACAGGGGTAGAGACC. The encoded protein is CASSYSTGVET. The full CDR3 sequence reads CASSYSTGVETQYF.

This clone was found many times. The read terminates 3 residues before the CDR3 end, so the remaining end is supplied by the germline J gene. The rearrangement links TRBV19 to TRBJ1-2; 8 bases are shared with TRBD1. This CDR3 region has 13 residues. The V gene's germline CDR1 is LNHDA and CDR2 SQIVND (reference sequence). J lost 4 bases, V lost 5 bases, and 3 bases had no gene match. CDR3 loop: CASSVTGGYGYTF. The covered CDR3 bases are TGTGCCAGTAGTGTAACAGGGGGCTATGGC. The whole variable domain, remainder taken from reference TRBV19 and TRBJ1-2, is DGGITQSPKYLFRKEGQNVTLSCEQNLNHDAMYWYRQDPGQGLRLIYYSQIVNDFQKGDIAEGYSVSREKKESFPLTVTSAQKNPTAFYLCASSVTGGYGYTFGSGTRLTVV.

At least ten counts were recorded for this clone. The covered CDR3 bases are TGCAGTGCTGCGAAGCAGGGTAATGACTATGGC. Residues: CSAAKQGNDYG. The whole CDR3 reads CSAAKQGNDYGYTF. The rearrangement joins TRBV20-1 to TRBJ1-2; possible D gene TRBD1, 5 bases. The sequence runs out 3 residues before the end of the CDR3; the remainder is reconstructed from the germline J gene. Trimming removed 5 bases at V and 3 bases at J, with 16 bases between. CDR1 DFQATT and CDR2 SNEGSKA come from the germline V gene (reference sequence). The CDR3 consists of 14 residues.

This clone was seen repeatedly, ten times or more. The sequence runs out 3 residues before the end of the CDR3; the remainder is reconstructed from the germline J gene. V usage is TRBV20-1 and J usage is TRBJ2-1; the match to TRBD2 covers 10 bases. CDR1 and CDR2 from the germline V gene are DFQATT and SNEGSKA (reference sequence). V was clipped by 6 bases and J by 6 bases; unmatched bases: 5. The CDR3 extends over 13 amino acids. CDR3 bases read: TGCAGTGCACCCGGGACTAGCGTCAATGAG. Its protein is CSAPGTSVNE. The complete CDR3 sequence is CSAPGTSVNEQFF.

This clone was seen at least ten times. The CDR3 goes on 3 residues after the read ends, and that part is filled in from the germline J gene. This sequence joins TRBV20-1 and TRBJ2-2, with TRBD2 identical over 9 bases. The CDR3 consists of 17 residues. The V and J ends lost 5 bases and 4 bases, in that order; junction bases with no gene match: 14. Germline V gene lookup returns CDR1 DFQATT and CDR2 SNEGSKA (reference sequence). Partial CDR3 DNA: TGCAGTGCTCTTTCGGTCCAGCGGGAGGAAGGCACCGGGGAG. Its protein product is CSALSVQREEGTGE. The complete CDR3 sequence is CSALSVQREEGTGELFF.

This clone was picked up many times. Read sequence stops 3 residues before the CDR3 end, and the germline J gene provides the missing end. The chain recombines TRBV7-2 with TRBJ2-2, with 11 bases lining up with TRBD2. CDR3 length equals 14 residues. In germline, CDR1 is SGHTA, CDR2 FQGNSA. Losses at the gene ends were 8 bases for V and 4 bases for J; bases not matched to a gene: 3. The part of the CDR3 DNA that was read is TGTGCCAGCCGACTAGCGGGGTCCACCGGGGAG. Amino acids: CASRLAGSTGE. The whole CDR3 protein reads CASRLAGSTGELFF.

About this clone: The read ends 3 residues shy of where the CDR3 ends; the end is completed using the germline J gene. J is TRBJ1-2 and V is TRBV19; D is undetermined. This CDR3 has 17 amino acids. Germline V gene sequence: CDR1 LNHDA, CDR2 SQIVND (reference sequence). The CDR3 sequence is CASSATPLAGVGNDYTF. CDR3 DNA (partial): TGTGCCAGTAGCGCGACCCCGCTAGCGGGAGTCGGGAATGAC.

Of note for this clone: The read falls 3 residues short of the CDR3 end, and the missing part is taken from the germline J gene. The chain combines TRBV19 with TRBJ1-1; 7 nucleotides agree with TRBD1. In germline, CDR1 is LNHDA, CDR2 SQIVND (reference sequence). The CDR3 is made up of 13 amino acids. The CDR3 reads CASSMTGMETAFF. The sequenced part of the CDR3 DNA is TGTGCCAGTAGTATGACAGGGATGGAGACA.

This clone was observed at least ten times. The read ends 3 residues shy of where the CDR3 ends; the end is completed using the germline J gene. The gene calls are TRBV12-3 or TRBV12-4 and TRBJ1-4; weak D call: TRBD1 (6 bases). Trimming stripped 4 bases from V and 3 bases from J, with 6 bases between. This CDR3 is 13 amino acids long. The CDR3 is CASSWTANEKLFF. The part of the CDR3 DNA that was read is TGTGCCAGCAGTTGGACAGCTAATGAAAAA.

This clone was seen at least ten times. The read stops 3 residues short of the end of the CDR3; the missing end is completed from the germline J gene. This rearrangement joins TRBV19 to TRBJ2-7; TRBD1 aligns across 8 bases. Trimming took 3 bases from V and 5 from J; bases not matched to a gene: 6. Germline V CDR1 and CDR2: LNHDA, SQIVND (reference sequence). The CDR3 consists of 14 residues. CDR3 protein: CASSISDRVNEQYF. The CDR3 DNA, read in part, is TGTGCCAGTAGTATCTCGGACAGGGTCAACGAG.

In its sample, this clone was seen a few times. The read falls 3 residues short of the CDR3 end, and the missing part is taken from the germline J gene. The gene calls are TRBV6-1 and TRBJ2-7; 9 bases align to TRBD1. The CDR3 has 14 amino acids. Trimming removed 2 bases from V and 6 bases from J; junction bases left unmatched: 5. From germline, CDR1 is MNHNS and CDR2 SASEGT. The CDR3 spells CASSERRQGVEQYF. Partial CDR3 DNA: TGTGCCAGCAGTGAAAGGAGACAGGGGGTCGAG.

In its sample, this clone was seen many times. The read falls 3 residues short of the CDR3 end, and the missing part is taken from the germline J gene. This chain joins TRBV18 and TRBJ1-1, with no clear D. Germline lookup yields CDR1 KGHSH and CDR2 LQKENI. The CDR3 sequence is 13 residues long. V was shortened by 5 bases and J by 5 bases, with 12 bases between the two germline ends. This CDR3 is CASSIIVRTEAFF. Incomplete CDR3 DNA: TGTGCCAGCTCAATAATAGTGCGGACTGAA. The variable domain in full, with the rest retrieved from reference TRBV18 and TRBJ1-1, is NAGVMQNPRHLVRRRGQEARLRCSPMKGHSHVYWYRQLPEEGLKFMVYLQKENIIDESGMPKERFSAEFPKEGPSILRIQQVVRGDSAAYFCASSIIVRTEAFFGQGTRLTVV.

This clone was detected ten times or more. The chain's CDR3 is CASSSTGVTGNTIYF. The covered CDR3 bases are TGTGCCAGCAGCTCGACAGGGGTTACAGGAAACACC. This chain uses TRBV5-6 with TRBJ1-3; TRBD1 matches 8 bases. The sequenced fragment ends 3 residues before the CDR3 boundary, so the rest is inferred from the germline J gene. The ends lost 3 bases at V and 4 bases at J; junction bases unmatched: 6. The germline CDR1 and CDR2 sequences are SGHDT and YYEEEE. This CDR3 has 15 residues.

This clone was observed at least ten times. From the germline J gene comes the end of the CDR3, since the read stops 3 residues before it. Other nucleotide sequences in the sample specify the same CDR3. The chain links TRBV30 to TRBJ1-1; 9 bases map to TRBD1. V was clipped by 6 bases and J by 4 bases; unmatched bases: 9. Germline lookup yields CDR1 GTSNPN and CDR2 SVGIG (reference sequence). The CDR3 loop spans 14 amino acids. The covered CDR3 bases are TGTGCCTGCACGATCGGGACAGGGATCACTGAA. It is translated as CACTIGTGITE. The full CDR3 is CACTIGTGITEAFF.

This clone was recorded at least ten times. The read ends 3 residues before the CDR3 terminus; that terminus is restored from the germline J gene. The chain has TRBV20-1 and TRBJ2-7; 8 nucleotides match TRBD1. This CDR3 comprises 13 residues. V was pared by 4 bases and J by 5 bases, with 7 bases of the junction left unmatched. CDR1 is DFQATT, CDR2 SNEGSKA, per germline (reference sequence). The chain's CDR3 is CSAKRQGIHEQYF. The CDR3 DNA, read in part, is TGCAGTGCTAAGCGACAGGGGATCCACGAG.

This clone was recorded many times. The observed sequence ends 3 residues before the CDR3 terminus, with the missing tail filled in from the germline J gene. This chain uses TRBV12-3 or TRBV12-4 with TRBJ2-1, with 14 bases lining up with TRBD2. The CDR3 totals 16 residues. Trimming took 6 bases from V and 9 from J; bases not matched to a gene: 10. The CDR3 protein is CASSPPGLAGVGEQFF. CDR3 DNA, as far as it was read: TGTGCCAGCAGCCCACCGGGACTAGCGGGAGTCGGTGAG.

This clone was observed at least ten times. The DNA ends 3 residues before the CDR3 does, and the rest of the CDR3 is filled in from the germline J gene. The V gene is TRBV13, the J gene TRBJ2-7; 8 nucleotides match TRBD1. V lost 4 bases, J lost 3 bases, and 5 bases stayed unmatched. This CDR3 is 14 amino acids long. Germline loops: CDR1 PRHDT, CDR2 FYEKMQ (reference sequence). The DNA read from the CDR3 is TGTGCCAGCAGCTCCGGGACAGGAAACTACGAG. This gives the protein CASSSGTGNYE. The whole CDR3 protein is CASSSGTGNYEQYF.

This clone came up many times. The CDR3 end falls 3 residues outside the read, so it is completed with the germline J gene. This chain links TRBV7-9 with TRBJ1-4; 7 bases align to TRBD1. The CDR3 loop spans 15 amino acids. The germline gives CDR1 SEHNR, CDR2 FQNEAQ (reference sequence). Trimming took 5 bases from V and 0 from J; bases not matched to a gene: 3. The sequenced CDR3 bases are TGTGCCAGCAGCCGTCAGGGGGCAACTAATGAAAAA. Encoded protein: CASSRQGATNEK. The full CDR3 protein is CASSRQGATNEKLFF.

As regards this clone: The sequenced fragment ends 3 residues before the CDR3 boundary, so the rest is inferred from the germline J gene. The rearrangement joins TRBV7-3 to TRBJ2-3; the D gene is possibly TRBD1 (5 bases). From germline, CDR1 is SGHTA and CDR2 FQGTGA. Trimming stripped 4 bases from V and 5 bases from J, with 10 bases between. CDR3 size: 13 residues. The CDR3 spells CASSWGSKDTQYF. CDR3 DNA, as far as it was read: TGTGCCAGCAGCTGGGGCTCTAAAGATACG. Using reference TRBV7-3 and TRBJ2-3 for the parts outside the CDR3, the full variable domain is GAGVSQTPSNKVTEKGKYVELRCDPISGHTALYWYRQSLGQGPEFLIYFQGTGAADDSGLPNDRFFAVRPEGSVSTLKIQRTERGDSAVYLCASSWGSKDTQYFGPGTRLTVL.